The entry below describes one TCR beta chain. Its antigen is unidentified. This sample was included in a study of OX40 agonist ivuxolimab in advanced cancers. Overall study: A diagnosis of hepatocellular carcinoma, melanoma, renal cell or head and neck cancer was present in dose-escalation patients. Study-wide findings and caveats: Partial responders at 0.1-3.0 mg/kg had among the lowest clonal expansion. Researchers did not establish what antigens the expanded peripheral T cells target.

Generated by immunoSEQ multiplex PCR, the TCRdb table keeps only in-frame clones and is missing some. The sample includes around 53,000 clones, 88% seen only once; the top ten take 5.5% to 8.5%. The CDR3 contains 16 residues. The germline V gene encodes CDR1 ENHRY and CDR2 SYGVKD. The junction had 6 bases not matched to a gene; V was cut back by 4 bases and J by 7 bases. This receptor was obtained from an adult with an advanced solid tumor such as melanoma, head and neck, liver or kidney cancer. The rearrangement links TRBV10-3 to TRBJ2-2; 13 nucleotides line up with TRBD2. The sample here was CD4+ or CD8+ T cells sorted from blood, taken in a trial of the OX40 agonist ivuxolimab. This chain's CDR3 is CAISGTSGRAGGELFF. The CDR3 DNA is TGTGCCATCAGTGGAACTAGCGGGAGGGCCGGCGGGGAGCTGTTTTTT.